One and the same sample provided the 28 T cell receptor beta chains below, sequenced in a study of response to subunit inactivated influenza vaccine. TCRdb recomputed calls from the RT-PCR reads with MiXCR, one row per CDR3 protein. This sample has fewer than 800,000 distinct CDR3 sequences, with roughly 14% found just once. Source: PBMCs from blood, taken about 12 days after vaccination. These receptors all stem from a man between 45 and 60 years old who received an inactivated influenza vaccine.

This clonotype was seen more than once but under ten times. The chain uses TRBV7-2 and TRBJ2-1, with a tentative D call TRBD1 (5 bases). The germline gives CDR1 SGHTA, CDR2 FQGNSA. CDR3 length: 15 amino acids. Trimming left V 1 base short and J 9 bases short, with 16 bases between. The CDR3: CASSLGHRRLGEQFF. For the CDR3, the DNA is TGTGCCAGCAGCTTAGGTCACAGGCGTCTAGGTGAGCAGTTCTTC.

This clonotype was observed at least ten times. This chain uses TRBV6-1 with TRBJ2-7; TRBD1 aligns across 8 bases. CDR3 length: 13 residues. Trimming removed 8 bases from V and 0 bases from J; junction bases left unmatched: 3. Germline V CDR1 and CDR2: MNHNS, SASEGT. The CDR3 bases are TGTGCCAGCGGCGACAGGGGCTCCTACGAGCAGTACTTC. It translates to CASGDRGSYEQYF.

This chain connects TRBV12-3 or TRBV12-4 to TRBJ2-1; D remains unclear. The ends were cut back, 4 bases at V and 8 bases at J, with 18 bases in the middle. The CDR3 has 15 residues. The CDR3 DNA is TGTGCCAGCAGTTCCAGTGGTGCACCGGCACATGAGCAGTTCTTC. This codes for CASSSSGAPAHEQFF.

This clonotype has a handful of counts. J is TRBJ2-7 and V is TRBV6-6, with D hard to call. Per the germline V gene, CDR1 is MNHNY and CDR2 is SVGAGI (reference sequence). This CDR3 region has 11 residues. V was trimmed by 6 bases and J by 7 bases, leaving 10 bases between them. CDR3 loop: CASSPLGEQYF. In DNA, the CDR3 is TGTGCCAGCAGCCCGCTAGGGGAGCAGTACTTC.

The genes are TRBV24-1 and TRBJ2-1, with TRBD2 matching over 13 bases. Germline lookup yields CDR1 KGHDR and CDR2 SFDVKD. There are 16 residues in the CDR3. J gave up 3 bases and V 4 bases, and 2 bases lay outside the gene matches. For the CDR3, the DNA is TGTGCCACCAGTGACACTAGCGGGAGGGACTACAATGAGCAGTTCTTC. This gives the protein CATSDTSGRDYNEQFF.

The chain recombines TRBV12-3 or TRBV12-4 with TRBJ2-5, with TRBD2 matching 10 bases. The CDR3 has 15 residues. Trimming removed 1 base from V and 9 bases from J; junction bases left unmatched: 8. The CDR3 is CASSLGPTSGIPQYF. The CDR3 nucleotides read TGTGCCAGCAGTTTAGGCCCCACTAGCGGGATTCCCCAGTACTTC.

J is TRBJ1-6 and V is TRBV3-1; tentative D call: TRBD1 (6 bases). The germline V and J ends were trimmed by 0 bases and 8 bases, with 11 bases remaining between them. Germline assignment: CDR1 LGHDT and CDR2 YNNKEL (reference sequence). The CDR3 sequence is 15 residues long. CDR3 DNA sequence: TGTGCCAGCAGCCAAGAAGTCAGGGGCCATTCACCCCTCCACTTT. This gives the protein CASSQEVRGHSPLHF.

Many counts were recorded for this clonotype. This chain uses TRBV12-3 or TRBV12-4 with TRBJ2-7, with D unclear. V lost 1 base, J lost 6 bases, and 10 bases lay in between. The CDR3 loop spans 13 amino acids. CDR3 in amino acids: CASSLGSGGEQYF. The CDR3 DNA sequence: TGTGCCAGCAGTTTAGGATCGGGCGGCGAGCAGTACTTC.

This chain's CDR3 is CASSPPGFEAFF. DNA of the CDR3: TGTGCCAGCAGCCCTCCTGGGTTTGAAGCTTTCTTT. J is TRBJ1-1 and V is TRBV7-2; D unclear. The CDR3 is made up of 12 amino acids. Germline values: CDR1 SGHTA, CDR2 FQGNSA. Trimming took off 5 bases at V and 7 bases at J, with 11 bases between the two ends.

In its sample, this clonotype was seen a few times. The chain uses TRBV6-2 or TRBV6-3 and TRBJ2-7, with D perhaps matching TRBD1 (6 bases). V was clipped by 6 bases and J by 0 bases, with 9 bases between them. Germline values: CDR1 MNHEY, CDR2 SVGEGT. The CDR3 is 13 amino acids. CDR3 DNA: TGTGCCAGCAGGGACAGCTTCTCCTACGAGCAGTACTTC. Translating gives CASRDSFSYEQYF.

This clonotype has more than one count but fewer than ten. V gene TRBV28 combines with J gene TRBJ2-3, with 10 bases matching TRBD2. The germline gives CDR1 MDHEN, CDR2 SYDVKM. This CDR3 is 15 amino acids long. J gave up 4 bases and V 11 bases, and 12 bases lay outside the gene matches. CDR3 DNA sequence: TGTGCCCTGAGCCGTTCTAGCGGGAGAGCAGATACGCAGTATTTT. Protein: CALSRSSGRADTQYF.

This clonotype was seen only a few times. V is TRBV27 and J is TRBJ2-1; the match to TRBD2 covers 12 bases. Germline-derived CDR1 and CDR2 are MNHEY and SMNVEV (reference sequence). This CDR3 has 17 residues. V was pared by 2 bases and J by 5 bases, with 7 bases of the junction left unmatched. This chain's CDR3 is CASSLLTSGGANNEQFF. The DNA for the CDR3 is TGTGCCAGCAGTTTACTGACTAGCGGGGGAGCTAACAATGAGCAGTTCTTC.

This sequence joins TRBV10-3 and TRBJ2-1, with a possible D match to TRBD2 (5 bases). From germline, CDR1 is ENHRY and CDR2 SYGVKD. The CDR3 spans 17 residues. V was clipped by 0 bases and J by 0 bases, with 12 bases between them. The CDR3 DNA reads TGTGCCATCAGTGAGTCAGGCGGGCCGAGCTCCTACAATGAGCAGTTCTTC. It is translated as CAISESGGPSSYNEQFF.

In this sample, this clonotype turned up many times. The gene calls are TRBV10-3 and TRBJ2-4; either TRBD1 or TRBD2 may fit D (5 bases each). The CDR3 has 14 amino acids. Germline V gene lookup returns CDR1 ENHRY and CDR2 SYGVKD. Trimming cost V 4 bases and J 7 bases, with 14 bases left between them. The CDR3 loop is CAISGPGPSNIQYF. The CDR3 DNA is TGTGCCATCAGTGGACCGGGACCCAGCAACATTCAGTACTTC.

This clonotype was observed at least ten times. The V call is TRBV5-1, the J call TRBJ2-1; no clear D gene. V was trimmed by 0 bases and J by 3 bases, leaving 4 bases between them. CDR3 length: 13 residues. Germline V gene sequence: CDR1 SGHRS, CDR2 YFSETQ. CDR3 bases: TGCGCCAGCAGCTTGGAGCTCTACAATGAGCAGTTCTTC. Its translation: CASSLELYNEQFF.

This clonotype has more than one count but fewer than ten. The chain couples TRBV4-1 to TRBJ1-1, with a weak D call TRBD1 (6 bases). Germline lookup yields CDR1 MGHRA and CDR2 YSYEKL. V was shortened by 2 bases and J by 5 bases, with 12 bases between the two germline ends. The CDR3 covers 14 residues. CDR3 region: CASSQTGRGTEAFF. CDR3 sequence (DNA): TGCGCCAGCAGCCAAACAGGGAGGGGTACTGAAGCTTTCTTT.

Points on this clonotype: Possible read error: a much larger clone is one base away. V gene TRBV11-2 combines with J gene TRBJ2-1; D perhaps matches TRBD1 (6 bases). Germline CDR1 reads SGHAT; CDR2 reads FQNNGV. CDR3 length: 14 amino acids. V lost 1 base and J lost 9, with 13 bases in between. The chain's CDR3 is CASSLAGHHSEQFF. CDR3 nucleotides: TGTGCCAGCAGCTTAGCGGGACACCACAGTGAGCAGTTCTTC.

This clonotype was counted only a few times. The CDR3 region has the DNA TGTGCCAGCAGTGCGCGGGGGCCCAACCGTCATACGCAGTATTTT. Its protein is CASSARGPNRHTQYF. The chain links TRBV12-3 or TRBV12-4 to TRBJ2-3; D might be TRBD2 (7 bases). Trimming shortened V by 5 bases and J by 7 bases, and 19 bases separated the two germline ends. This CDR3 region has 15 residues.

As DNA, the CDR3 is TGCGCCAGCAGCTTAACAGGGGAAACCTACGAGCAGTACTTC. It encodes CASSLTGETYEQYF. The chain is built from TRBV5-1 and TRBJ2-7, with 7 bases aligning to TRBD1. The V gene's germline CDR1 is SGHRS and CDR2 YFSETQ. The ends lost 2 bases at V and 2 bases at J; junction bases unmatched: 4. The CDR3 is 14 amino acids.

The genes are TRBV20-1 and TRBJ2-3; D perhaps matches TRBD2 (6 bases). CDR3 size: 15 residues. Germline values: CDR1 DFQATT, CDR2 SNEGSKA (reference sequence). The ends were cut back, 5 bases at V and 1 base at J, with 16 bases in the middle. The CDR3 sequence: CSAGGSPSGTDTQYF. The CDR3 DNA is TGCAGTGCTGGGGGGTCTCCCTCAGGCACAGATACGCAGTATTTT.

The CDR3, as DNA: TGTGCCAGCAGCCAACTAGCGGGCCTCGACAATGAGCAGTTCTTC. Translated: CASSQLAGLDNEQFF. The chain uses TRBV3-1 and TRBJ2-1; TRBD2 aligns across 8 bases. The CDR3 is 15 amino acids. Germline lookup yields CDR1 LGHDT and CDR2 YNNKEL (reference sequence). V lost 2 bases and J lost 5; bases outside the gene matches: 5.

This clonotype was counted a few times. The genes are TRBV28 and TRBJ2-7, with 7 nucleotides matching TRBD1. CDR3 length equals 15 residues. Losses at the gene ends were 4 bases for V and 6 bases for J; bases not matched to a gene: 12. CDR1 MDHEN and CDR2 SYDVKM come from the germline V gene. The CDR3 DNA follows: TGTGCCAGCAGTTCGGCCCCGACAGGGTCGAGCGAGCAGTACTTC. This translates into CASSSAPTGSSEQYF.

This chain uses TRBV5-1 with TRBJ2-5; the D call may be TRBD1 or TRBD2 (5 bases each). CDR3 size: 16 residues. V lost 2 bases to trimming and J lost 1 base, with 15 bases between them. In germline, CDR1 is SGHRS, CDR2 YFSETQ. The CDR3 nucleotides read TGCGCCAGCAGCTTATGGGACGGAGGCGCCCAAGAGACCCAGTACTTC. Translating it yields CASSLWDGGAQETQYF.

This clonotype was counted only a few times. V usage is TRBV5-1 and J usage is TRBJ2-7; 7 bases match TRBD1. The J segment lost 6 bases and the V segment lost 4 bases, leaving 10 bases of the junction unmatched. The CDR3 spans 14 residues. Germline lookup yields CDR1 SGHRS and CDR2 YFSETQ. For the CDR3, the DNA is TGCGCCAGCAGCCCACAGGGGTTTTTGAGCGAGCAGTACTTC. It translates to CASSPQGFLSEQYF.

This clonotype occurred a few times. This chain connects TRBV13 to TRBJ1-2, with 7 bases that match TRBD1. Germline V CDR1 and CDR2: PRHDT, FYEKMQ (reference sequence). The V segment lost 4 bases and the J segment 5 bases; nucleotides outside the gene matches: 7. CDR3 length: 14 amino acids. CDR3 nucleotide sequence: TGTGCCAGCAGCTCGACAGGGTCTTCGTATGGCTACACCTTC. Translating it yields CASSSTGSSYGYTF. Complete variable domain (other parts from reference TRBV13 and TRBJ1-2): AAGVIQSPRHLIKEKRETATLKCYPIPRHDTVYWYQQGPGQDPQFLISFYEKMQSDKGSIPDRFSAQQFSDYHSELNMSSLELGDSALYFCASSSTGSSYGYTFGSGTRLTVV.

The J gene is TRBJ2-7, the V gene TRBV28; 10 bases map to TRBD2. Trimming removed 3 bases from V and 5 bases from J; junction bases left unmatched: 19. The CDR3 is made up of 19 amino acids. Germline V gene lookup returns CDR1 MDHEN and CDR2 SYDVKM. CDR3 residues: CASSLNARLAGAERHEQYF. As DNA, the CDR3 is TGTGCCAGCAGTTTGAATGCTCGGCTAGCGGGGGCCGAACGCCACGAGCAGTACTTC.

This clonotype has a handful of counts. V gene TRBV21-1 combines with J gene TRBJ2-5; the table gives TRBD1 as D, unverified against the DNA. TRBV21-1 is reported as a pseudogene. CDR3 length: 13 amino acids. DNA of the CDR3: TGTGCCAGCAGCACGCGGGGGCAAGAGACCCAGTACTTC. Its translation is CASSTRGQETQYF.

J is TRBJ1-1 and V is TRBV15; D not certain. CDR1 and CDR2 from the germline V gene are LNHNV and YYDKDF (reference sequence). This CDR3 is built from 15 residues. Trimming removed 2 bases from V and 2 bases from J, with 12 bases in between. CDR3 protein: CATSRFGQDNTEAFF. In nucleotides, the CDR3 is TGTGCCACCAGCAGATTCGGGCAGGATAACACTGAAGCTTTCTTT.